These 17 T cell receptor beta chains came from one sample sequenced in a study of blood T cell repertoires in COVID-19. The assay was immunoSEQ multiplex PCR, and TCRdb's table has in-frame clones only and misses some. In the table there are 200,000 to 250,000 clones, roughly 84% of which are singletons. The material sequenced was peripheral blood. These receptors were obtained from a woman aged 55-70 years with acute or convalescent COVID-19.

This sequence joins TRBV5-6 and TRBJ1-1; TRBD1 agrees at 8 bases. Germline V gene sequence: CDR1 SGHDT, CDR2 YYEEEE. The length of the CDR3 is 12 residues. V shed 4 bases, J shed 7 bases, and the junction held 3 bases outside the gene matches. The CDR3 protein is CASSMDRDEAFF. The CDR3 DNA reads as TGTGCCAGCAGCATGGACAGGGATGAAGCTTTCTTT.

This clone has a single count. The chain uses TRBV9 and TRBJ2-3, with 15 bases that match TRBD2. The ends lost 4 bases at V and 1 base at J; junction bases unmatched: 10. The germline CDR1 and CDR2 sequences are SGDLS and YYNGEE. This CDR3 has 19 residues. This CDR3 reads CASSLGLAGGLVGTDTQYF. CDR3 in DNA: TGTGCCAGCAGCCTCGGACTAGCGGGGGGGCTGGTGGGCACAGATACGCAGTATTTT.

The genes are TRBV7-9 and TRBJ2-7, with a weak D call TRBD1 (7 bases). This CDR3 has 16 amino acids. The V end was cut by 1 base, the J end by 0 bases, with 13 bases between. Per the germline V gene, CDR1 is SEHNR and CDR2 is FQNEAQ (reference sequence). The CDR3 is CASSLDQGGSSYEQYF. The CDR3 region has the DNA TGTGCCAGCAGCTTAGATCAGGGGGGATCCTCCTACGAGCAGTACTTC.

V gene TRBV6-1 combines with J gene TRBJ1-4; tentative D call: TRBD1 (5 bases). V was trimmed by 3 bases and J by 3 bases, leaving 11 bases between them. The CDR3 is 15 residues long. The germline V gene encodes CDR1 MNHNS and CDR2 SASEGT. CDR3 nucleotides: TGTGCCAGCAGTGATGGGGCAGCACCTAATGAAAAACTGTTTTTT. Its protein product is CASSDGAAPNEKLFF.

V usage is TRBV28 and J usage is TRBJ2-5; D is uncertain. Looked up from germline, CDR1 is MDHEN and CDR2 is SYDVKM. The CDR3 has 14 residues. The V and J ends lost 1 base and 6 bases respectively, with 12 bases between them. The CDR3 sequence is CASSLLSSVKTQYF. CDR3 in DNA: TGTGCCAGCAGTTTATTGTCCAGCGTAAAGACCCAGTACTTC.

The chain employs TRBV4-1 and TRBJ2-5; perhaps TRBD2 as D (6 bases). V lost 1 base and J 1 base, leaving 13 bases between the germline ends. CDR3 length: 16 amino acids. The germline gives CDR1 MGHRA, CDR2 YSYEKL. Written as DNA, the CDR3 is TGCGCCAGCAGCCAAGCAGCGGGCAGAGGCCAAGAGACCCAGTACTTC. The encoded protein is CASSQAAGRGQETQYF.

This clone appeared once. The chain recombines TRBV5-6 with TRBJ2-3, with no clear D. V was trimmed by 0 bases and J by 4 bases, leaving 9 bases between them. This CDR3 spans 14 amino acids. Germline V gene sequence: CDR1 SGHDT, CDR2 YYEEEE. This CDR3 is CASSLGPLADTQYF. The CDR3 nucleotides are TGTGCCAGCAGCTTGGGGCCGTTGGCAGATACGCAGTATTTT.

The chain has TRBV9 and TRBJ2-7; D possibly corresponds to TRBD1 (6 bases). CDR1 is SGDLS, CDR2 YYNGEE, per germline. V lost 4 bases and J 0 bases, leaving 14 bases between the germline ends. CDR3 size: 15 residues. CDR3 residues: CASSLDSHSSYEQYF. CDR3 in DNA: TGTGCCAGCAGCTTGGACAGTCATAGCTCCTACGAGCAGTACTTC.

This clone has just one count. The chain uses TRBV4-1 and TRBJ1-1; 8 bases are shared with TRBD1. The CDR3 is 13 residues long. CDR1 is MGHRA, CDR2 YSYEKL, per germline. Losses at the gene ends were 1 base for V and 5 bases for J; bases not matched to a gene: 0. CDR3 region: CASSQGQGTEAFF. The CDR3 DNA follows: TGCGCCAGCAGCCAAGGACAGGGGACTGAAGCTTTCTTT.

The V and J genes are TRBV7-9 and TRBJ2-3, with D possibly being TRBD1 (5 bases). With 2 bases removed from V and 1 base from J, the gap between germline ends came to 13 bases. This CDR3 comprises 16 residues. CDR1 and CDR2 from the germline V gene are SEHNR and FQNEAQ (reference sequence). Here the CDR3 reads CASSLFQGFGTDTQYF. CDR3 nucleotide sequence: TGTGCCAGCAGCTTATTTCAGGGTTTCGGCACAGATACGCAGTATTTT.

The chain links TRBV7-9 to TRBJ2-1; 9 positions match TRBD1. Per germline, CDR1 SEHNR and CDR2 FQNEAQ (reference sequence). V was clipped by 2 bases and J by 6 bases; unmatched bases: 11. The CDR3 totals 17 residues. The CDR3 sequence: CASSLSSRDRVVNEQFF. The CDR3 nucleotides read TGTGCCAGCAGCTTATCATCCCGGGACAGGGTTGTCAATGAGCAGTTCTTC.

The chain links TRBV3-1 (or the pseudogene TRBV3-2) to TRBJ2-3; maybe TRBD1 (6 bases). Trimming cost V 6 bases and J 1 base, with 11 bases left between them. The CDR3 is 14 amino acids. Looked up from germline, CDR1 is LGHDT and CDR2 is YNNKEL (reference sequence). CDR3 sequence: CASRQQGRTDTQYF. CDR3 bases: TGTGCCAGCAGACAACAGGGCCGCACAGATACGCAGTATTTT.

The chain recombines TRBV14 with TRBJ1-6; unclear D gene. Looked up from germline, CDR1 is SGHDN and CDR2 is FVKESK. The V and J ends lost 0 bases and 10 bases respectively, with 10 bases between them. The CDR3 has 14 residues. CDR3: CASSQDLRSSPLHF. The CDR3 bases are TGTGCCAGCAGCCAAGATCTTCGGTCGTCACCCCTCCACTTT.

This chain connects TRBV24-1 to TRBJ1-2; TRBD1 aligns across 10 bases. The CDR3 sequence is 18 residues long. J was trimmed by 2 bases and V by 9 bases; bases with no gene match: 17. Germline-derived CDR1 and CDR2 are KGHDR and SFDVKD. The DNA of the CDR3 is TGTGCCACCCCCCGGGCTGGGACAGGGGTTGCCATCAACTATGGCTACACCTTC. Translated: CATPRAGTGVAINYGYTF.

The chain uses TRBV2 and TRBJ1-6; D not certain. The V gene lost 3 bases and the J gene lost 9 bases, with 9 bases spanning the gap. CDR1 SNHLY and CDR2 FYNNEI come from the germline V gene. The CDR3 has 13 amino acids. This CDR3 is CASSEITGSPLHF. The CDR3 DNA sequence: TGTGCCAGCAGTGAGATAACCGGTTCACCCCTCCACTTT.

This clone was detected once. The rearrangement uses TRBV5-1 and TRBJ2-7, with TRBD1 matching 8 bases. The germline CDR1 and CDR2 sequences are SGHRS and YFSETQ. The ends lost 6 bases at V and 2 bases at J; junction bases unmatched: 10. The CDR3 is 15 residues long. The CDR3 nucleotides are TGCGCCAGCAACCCCGGACAGGGTCTAACCTACGAGCAGTACTTC. It is translated as CASNPGQGLTYEQYF. The full variable domain, its missing parts supplied by reference TRBV5-1 and TRBJ2-7, is KAGVTQTPRYLIKTRGQQVTLSCSPISGHRSVSWYQQTPGQGLQFLFEYFSETQRNKGNFPGRFSGRQFSNSRSEMNVSTLELGDSALYLCASNPGQGLTYEQYFGPGTRLTVT.

The chain has TRBV5-6 and TRBJ2-4; weak D call: TRBD1 (5 bases). Germline assignment: CDR1 SGHDT and CDR2 YYEEEE. Deletions cut 4 bases from V and 0 bases from J, with 17 bases between. The CDR3 length is 17 residues. The CDR3 DNA is TGTGCCAGCAGCCCCATCGCAGGGTTACTAGCCAAAAACATTCAGTACTTC. Amino acids: CASSPIAGLLAKNIQYF.